This section outlines one T cell receptor (beta chain) sequence together with its context. The assay was immunoSEQ multiplex PCR, and TCRdb's table has in-frame clones only and misses some. The sample carries about 79,000 clones, 75% to 95% recorded once. Per germline, CDR1 ENHRY and CDR2 SYGVKD. The CDR3 contains 16 residues. V was pared by 2 bases and J by 0 bases, with 3 bases of the junction left unmatched. These data belong to a study of T cell changes during pregnancy in multiple sclerosis. The receptor's source is a female donor with multiple sclerosis, enrolled in a pregnancy study. V usage is TRBV10-3 and J usage is TRBJ2-7; 11 bases agree with TRBD1. This specimen consisted of CD4+ T cells from peripheral blood mononuclear cells, obtained in the second trimester of pregnancy. CDR3 in amino acids: CAISETGTGGSYEQYF. CDR3 sequence (DNA): TGTGCCATCAGTGAGACCGGGACAGGGGGCTCCTACGAGCAGTACTTC.